This T cell receptor (beta chain) was identified during a study of blood T cell repertoires in COVID-19. Study summary: There were acute and convalescent COVID-19 samples, and they came from the United States, Italy and Spain. T cells, B-cell-depleted T cells, or PBMCs provided the cDNA or gDNA that served as material.

The V end lost 4 bases, the J end lost 3 bases, and 20 bases lay between the germline ends. CDR3 length: 16 amino acids. The germline gives CDR1 SGDLS, CDR2 YYNGEE. In the study's own analysis: From reference gene primer amplification, estimates of nucleated cell counts were derived. Data came from immunoSEQ multiplex PCR; TCRdb stores just in-frame clones and leaves some out. For V, J and clone size, that table is used; D and trimming come from the DNA. The sample has about 150,000 clones, roughly 84% seen once. The J gene is TRBJ2-7, the V gene TRBV9; D perhaps matches TRBD2 (6 bases). The sequence derives from a man aged 65 to 79 with acute or convalescent COVID-19. The sequenced material came from peripheral blood. As DNA, the CDR3 is TGTGCCAGCAGCCCCGACGGGAGTCTTTCCTTCTACGAGCAGTACTTC. This encodes CASSPDGSLSFYEQYF.